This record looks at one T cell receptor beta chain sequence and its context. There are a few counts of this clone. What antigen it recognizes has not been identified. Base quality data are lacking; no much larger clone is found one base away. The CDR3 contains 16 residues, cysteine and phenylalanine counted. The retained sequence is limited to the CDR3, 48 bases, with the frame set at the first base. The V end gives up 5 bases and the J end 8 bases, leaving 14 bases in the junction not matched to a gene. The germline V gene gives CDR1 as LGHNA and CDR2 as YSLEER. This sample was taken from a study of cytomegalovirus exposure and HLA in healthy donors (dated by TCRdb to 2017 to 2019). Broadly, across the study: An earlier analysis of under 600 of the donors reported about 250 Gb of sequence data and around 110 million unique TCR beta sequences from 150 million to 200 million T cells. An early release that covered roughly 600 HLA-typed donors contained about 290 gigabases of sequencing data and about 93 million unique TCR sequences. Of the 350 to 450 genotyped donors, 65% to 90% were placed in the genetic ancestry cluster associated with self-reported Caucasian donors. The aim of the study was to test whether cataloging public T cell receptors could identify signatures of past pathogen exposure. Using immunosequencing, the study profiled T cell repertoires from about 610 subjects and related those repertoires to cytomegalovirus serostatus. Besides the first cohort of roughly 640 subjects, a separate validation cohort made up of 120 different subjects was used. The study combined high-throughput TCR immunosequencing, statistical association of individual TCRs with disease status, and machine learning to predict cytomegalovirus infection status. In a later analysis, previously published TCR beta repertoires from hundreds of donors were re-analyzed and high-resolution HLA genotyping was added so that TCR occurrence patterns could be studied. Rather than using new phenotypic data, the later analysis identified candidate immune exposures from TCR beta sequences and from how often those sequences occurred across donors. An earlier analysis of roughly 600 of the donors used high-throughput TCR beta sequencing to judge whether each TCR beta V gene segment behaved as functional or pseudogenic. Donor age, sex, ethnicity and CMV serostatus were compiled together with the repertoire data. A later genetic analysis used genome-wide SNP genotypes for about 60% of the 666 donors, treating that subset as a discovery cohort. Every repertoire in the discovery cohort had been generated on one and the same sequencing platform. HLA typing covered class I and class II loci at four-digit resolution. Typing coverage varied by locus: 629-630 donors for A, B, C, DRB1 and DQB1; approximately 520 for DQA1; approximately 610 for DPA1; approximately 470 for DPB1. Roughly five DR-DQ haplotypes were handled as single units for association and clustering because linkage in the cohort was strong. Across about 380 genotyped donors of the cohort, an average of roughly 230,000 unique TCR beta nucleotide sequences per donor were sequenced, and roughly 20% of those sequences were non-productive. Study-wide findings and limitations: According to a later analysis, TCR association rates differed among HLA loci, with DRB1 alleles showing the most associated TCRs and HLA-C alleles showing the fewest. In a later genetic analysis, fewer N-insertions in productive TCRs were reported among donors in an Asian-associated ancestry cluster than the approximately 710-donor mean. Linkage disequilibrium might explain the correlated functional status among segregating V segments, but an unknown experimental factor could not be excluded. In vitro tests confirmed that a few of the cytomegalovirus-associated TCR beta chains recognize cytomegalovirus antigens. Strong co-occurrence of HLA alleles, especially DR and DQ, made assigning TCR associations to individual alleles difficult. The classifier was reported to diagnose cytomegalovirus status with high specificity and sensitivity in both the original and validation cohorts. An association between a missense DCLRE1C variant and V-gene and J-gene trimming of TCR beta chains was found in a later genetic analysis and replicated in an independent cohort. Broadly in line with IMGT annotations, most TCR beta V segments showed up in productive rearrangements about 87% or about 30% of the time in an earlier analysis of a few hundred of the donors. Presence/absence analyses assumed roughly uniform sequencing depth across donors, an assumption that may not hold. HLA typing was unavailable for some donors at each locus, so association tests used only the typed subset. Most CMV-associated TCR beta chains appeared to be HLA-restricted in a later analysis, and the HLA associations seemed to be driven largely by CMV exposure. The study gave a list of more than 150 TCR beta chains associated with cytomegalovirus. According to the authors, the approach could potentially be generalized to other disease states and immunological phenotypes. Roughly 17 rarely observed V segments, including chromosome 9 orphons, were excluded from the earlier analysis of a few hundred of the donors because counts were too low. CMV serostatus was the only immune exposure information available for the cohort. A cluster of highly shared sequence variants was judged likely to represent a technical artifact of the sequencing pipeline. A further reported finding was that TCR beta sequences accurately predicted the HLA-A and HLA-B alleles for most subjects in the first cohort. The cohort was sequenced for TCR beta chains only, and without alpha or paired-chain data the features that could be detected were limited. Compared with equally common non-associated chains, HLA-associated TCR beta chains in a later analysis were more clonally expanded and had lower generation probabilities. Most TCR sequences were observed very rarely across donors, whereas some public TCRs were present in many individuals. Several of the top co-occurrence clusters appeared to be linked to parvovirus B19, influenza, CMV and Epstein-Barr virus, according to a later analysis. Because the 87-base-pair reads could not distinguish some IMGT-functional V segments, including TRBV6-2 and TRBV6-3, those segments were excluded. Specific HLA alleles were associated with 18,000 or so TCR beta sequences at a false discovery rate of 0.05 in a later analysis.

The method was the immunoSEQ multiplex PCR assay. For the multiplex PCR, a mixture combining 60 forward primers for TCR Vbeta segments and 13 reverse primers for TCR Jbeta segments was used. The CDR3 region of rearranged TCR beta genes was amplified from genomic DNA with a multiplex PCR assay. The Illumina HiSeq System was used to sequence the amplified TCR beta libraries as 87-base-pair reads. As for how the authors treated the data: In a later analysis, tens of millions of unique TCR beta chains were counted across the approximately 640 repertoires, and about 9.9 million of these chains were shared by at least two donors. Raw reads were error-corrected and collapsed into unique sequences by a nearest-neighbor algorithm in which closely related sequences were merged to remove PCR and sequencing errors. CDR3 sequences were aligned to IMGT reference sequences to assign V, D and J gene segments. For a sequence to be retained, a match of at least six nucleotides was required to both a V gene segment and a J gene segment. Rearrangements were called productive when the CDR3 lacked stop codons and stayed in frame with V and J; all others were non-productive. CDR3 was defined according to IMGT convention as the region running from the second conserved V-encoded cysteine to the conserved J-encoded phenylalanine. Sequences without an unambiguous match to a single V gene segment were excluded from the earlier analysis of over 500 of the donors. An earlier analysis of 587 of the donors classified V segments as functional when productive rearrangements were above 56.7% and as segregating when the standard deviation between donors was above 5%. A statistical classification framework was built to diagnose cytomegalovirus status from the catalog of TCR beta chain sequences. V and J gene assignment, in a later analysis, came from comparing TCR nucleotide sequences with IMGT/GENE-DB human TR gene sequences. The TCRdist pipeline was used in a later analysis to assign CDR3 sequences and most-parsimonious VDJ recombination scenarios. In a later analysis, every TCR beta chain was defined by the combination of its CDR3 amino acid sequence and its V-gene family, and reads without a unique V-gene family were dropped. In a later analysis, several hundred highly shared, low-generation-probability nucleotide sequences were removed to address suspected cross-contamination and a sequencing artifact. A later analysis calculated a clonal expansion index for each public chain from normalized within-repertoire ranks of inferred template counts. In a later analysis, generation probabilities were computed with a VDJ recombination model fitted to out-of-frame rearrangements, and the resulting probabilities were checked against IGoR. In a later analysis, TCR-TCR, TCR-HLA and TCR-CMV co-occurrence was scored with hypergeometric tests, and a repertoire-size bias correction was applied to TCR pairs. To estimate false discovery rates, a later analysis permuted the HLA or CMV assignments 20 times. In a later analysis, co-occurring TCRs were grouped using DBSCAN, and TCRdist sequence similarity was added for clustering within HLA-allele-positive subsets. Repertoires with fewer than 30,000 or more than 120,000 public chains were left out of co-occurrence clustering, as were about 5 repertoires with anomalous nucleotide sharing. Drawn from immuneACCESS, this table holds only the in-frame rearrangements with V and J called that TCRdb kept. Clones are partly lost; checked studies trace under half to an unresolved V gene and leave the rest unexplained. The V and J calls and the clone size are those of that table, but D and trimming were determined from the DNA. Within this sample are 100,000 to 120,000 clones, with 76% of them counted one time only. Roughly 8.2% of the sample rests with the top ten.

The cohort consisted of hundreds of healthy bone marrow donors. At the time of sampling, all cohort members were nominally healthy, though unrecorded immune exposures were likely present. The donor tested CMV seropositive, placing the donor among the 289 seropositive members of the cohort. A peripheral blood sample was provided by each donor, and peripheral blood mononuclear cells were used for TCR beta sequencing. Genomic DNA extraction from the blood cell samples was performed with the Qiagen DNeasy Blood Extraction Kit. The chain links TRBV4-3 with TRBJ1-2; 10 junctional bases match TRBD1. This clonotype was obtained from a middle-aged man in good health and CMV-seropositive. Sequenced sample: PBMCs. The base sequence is TGCGCCAGCAGCTTACAAAGGGGACAGGGGCTCGGCGGCTACACCTTC. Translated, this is CASSLQRGQGLGGYTF.